The clone carrying this TCR beta chain occurred a few times. The data stem from a study of response to subunit inactivated influenza vaccine. TCRdb re-analysed the RT-PCR reads in MiXCR, keeping a single row per CDR3 protein. This table has just under 550,000 distinct CDR3 sequences, roughly a quarter appearing once. Germline V lookup: CDR1 MNHEY, CDR2 SMNVEV (reference sequence). The V end lost 7 bases, the J end lost 1 base, and 4 bases lay between the germline ends. The CDR3 runs 12 residues. These same records also appear under a second study, on T cells expressing NK-cell markers. That paper adds: cDNA encoding TCR beta was synthesized via 5'RACE template switching incorporating UMIs. Of CD8+ T cells, about 1.0-7.5% belonged to dominant NKG2C+ clonotypes in six donors.

The clonotype originates from a man aged 45 to 65 who received an inactivated influenza vaccine. The chain is built from TRBV27 and TRBJ2-2; D is unresolved. The sequencing here drew on CD4+ T cells sorted from PBMCs, taken roughly 12 days after vaccination. The CDR3 sequence is CASILNTGELFF. DNA of the CDR3: TGTGCCAGCATACTGAACACCGGGGAGCTGTTTTTT.